A single TCR beta chain is shown here with its context. Antigen specificity is unknown. Germline values: CDR1 SGHTS, CDR2 YDEGEE. The CDR3 covers 17 residues. V dropped 4 bases and J dropped 10 bases, with 24 bases sitting between them. Assay: immunoSEQ multiplex PCR; the TCRdb copy retains only in-frame clones and omits some. The sample holds about 77,000 clones, 85% seen once. The sample originates from a study of OX40 agonist ivuxolimab in advanced cancers. Study observations and caveats: The specificity for antigen of the expanded peripheral T cells was not determined. Researchers report that CD8+ T cells had, on average, more expanded clones than CD4+.

Exclusion applied to patients with autoimmune disease history or systemic immunosuppression. The material was CD4+ or CD8+ T cells sorted from blood, obtained in a trial of the OX40 agonist ivuxolimab. This sequence joins TRBV5-8 and TRBJ1-6; the D gene is possibly TRBD1 (6 bases). This clonotype was obtained from an adult with an advanced solid tumor such as melanoma, head and neck, liver or kidney cancer. CDR3 sequence: CASSRAAGHRIHSPLHF. DNA for the CDR3: TGTGCCAGCAGCCGCGCGGCGGGACATCGGATTCACTCACCCCTCCACTTT.